This T cell receptor (beta chain) was captured by sequencing in a study of cytomegalovirus exposure and HLA in healthy donors. For the study at large: A data release that came early held some 84 million unique TCRs from HLA-typed donors. Caucasian-associated ancestry cluster membership applied to 75% to 85% of several hundred genotyped donors.

PCR was performed using 60 Vbeta and 13 Jbeta primers. Produced via immunoSEQ multiplex PCR; TCRdb's table is partial and in-frame only. This sample has roughly 190,000 clones; more than 75% occur once, and the top ten carry around 2.5%. The sample holds one count of this clone. The antigen is undetermined. The V end was cut by 1 base, the J end by 0 bases, with 17 bases between. The CDR3 is made up of 18 amino acids. The germline V gene has CDR1 LGHNA and CDR2 YSLEER. General study points: There were a few CMV-associated chains whose specificity for CMV antigens was confirmed in vitro. Rarity characterized most TCR sequences, yet some public TCRs appeared in many donors.

The J gene is TRBJ2-3, the V gene TRBV4-3, with D perhaps TRBD1 (6 bases). Sequencing was carried out using PBMCs. The TCR comes from a woman aged 45-60 years in good health and CMV-seropositive. CDR3 nucleotide sequence: TGCGCCAGCAGCCAAGTTCCAACAGGACAGTTTAGCACAGATACGCAGTATTTT. Residues: CASSQVPTGQFSTDTQYF.